This TCR beta chain is from a study of cytomegalovirus exposure and HLA in healthy donors. Study details: Caucasian-associated ancestry cluster membership applied to around 76% of around 400 genotyped donors.

Primers: 60 Vbeta forward and 13 Jbeta reverse. Only in-frame clones appear in the TCRdb table, and some are missing; sequencing was by immunoSEQ multiplex PCR. Of some 120,000 clones detected, around 10% appear once; the ten largest clones hold approximately 3%. Regarding the study as a whole: Apparent HLA restriction characterized most CMV-associated TCR beta chains in a later analysis. A later analysis showed TCR association rates differing by HLA locus, peaking at DRB1 and lowest at HLA-C. For most TCR sequences rarity was the rule, although some public TCRs occurred in many donors.

CDR1 and CDR2 from the germline V gene are SSHAT and FNYEAQ (reference sequence). This CDR3 has 14 residues. This clone turned up a few times. Antigen specificity is unknown. A read error may account for a junction end that differs from germline. The sequence derives from a man aged 25 to 40 in good health and CMV-seronegative. The chain couples TRBV7-7 to TRBJ2-5; 7 bases agree with TRBD2. The source material was PBMCs. This CDR3 reads CASSPTGTKETQYF. CDR3 coding DNA: TGTGCTAGCAGCCCAACCGGGACTAAAGAGACCCAGTACTTC.